A single sample gave rise to the 21 T cell receptor beta chains below, sequenced in a study of T cells in Graves' hyperthyroidism and ophthalmopathy. RNA transcripts gave rise to amplified TCR beta CDR3 regions. Carried out on the TCR CDR3, a first-round RT-PCR used the HTBI primer set. MiXCR, run by TCRdb on the multiplex PCR reads, gives a single entry per CDR3 protein. This table holds about 540,000 distinct CDR3 sequences, roughly 46% found once. Sequencing was carried out using peripheral blood or thyroid tissue (not recorded which). All receptors derive from a woman between 18 and 30 years old with Graves' hyperthyroidism.

V usage is TRBV2 and J usage is TRBJ2-7, with 10 bases fitting TRBD2. The V and J ends lost 6 bases and 6 bases, in that order; junction bases with no gene match: 11. Germline values: CDR1 SNHLY, CDR2 FYNNEI. The CDR3 is made up of 15 amino acids. CDR3 DNA: TGTGCCAGCAGCAAACCCGGGACTAGCGTTACCGAGCAGTACTTC. Its translation: CASSKPGTSVTEQYF.

This rearrangement joins TRBV7-2 to TRBJ2-7; D is possibly TRBD2 (6 bases). The CDR3 spans 15 residues. Trimming pared 2 bases from V and 5 bases from J, leaving 16 bases between. Per the germline V gene, CDR1 is SGHTA and CDR2 is FQGNSA. This CDR3 is CASSLLPGGTHEQYF. The CDR3 region has the DNA TGTGCCAGCAGCTTATTACCCGGAGGGACCCACGAGCAGTACTTC.

CDR3 residues: CATSAREGIETQYF. CDR3 coding DNA: TGTGCCACCAGCGCCCGGGAGGGGATAGAGACCCAGTACTTC. V and J are TRBV15 and TRBJ2-5, with 8 nucleotides matching TRBD2. V gave up 5 bases and J gave up 4 bases; unmatched junction bases: 6. Germline V CDR1 and CDR2: LNHNV, YYDKDF (reference sequence). CDR3 length equals 14 residues.

This clonotype was counted ten times or more. The rearrangement links TRBV7-9 to TRBJ1-1, with no clear D. Trimming took 3 bases from V and 4 from J, leaving 9 bases between them. The germline gives CDR1 SEHNR, CDR2 FQNEAQ (reference sequence). The CDR3 spans 13 residues. CDR3 loop: CASSLAEVTEAFF. The CDR3 coding sequence is TGTGCCAGCAGCTTGGCGGAGGTCACTGAAGCTTTCTTT.

This clonotype was found a few times. The CDR3 bases are TGTGCCAGCATCCGACAGGGGCGGTATGGCTACACCTTC. Amino acid sequence: CASIRQGRYGYTF. The chain uses TRBV12-3 or TRBV12-4 and TRBJ1-2; TRBD1 agrees at 8 bases. CDR3 length equals 13 residues. V was pared by 7 bases and J by 5 bases, with 6 bases of the junction left unmatched.

The chain carries TRBV20-1 and TRBJ1-1, with 7 nucleotides matching TRBD1. The CDR3 extends over 15 amino acids. The ends lost 3 bases at V and 4 bases at J; junction bases unmatched: 11. CDR1 is DFQATT, CDR2 SNEGSKA, per germline (reference sequence). As DNA, the CDR3 is TGCAGTGCTAGTTTGGGGACAGCCGGATTCACTGAAGCTTTCTTT. Translation: CSASLGTAGFTEAFF.

Worth noting for this clonotype: One end of the junction varies from germline; a read error may be responsible. V and J are TRBV7-2 and TRBJ1-2; 12 bases agree with TRBD1. There are 15 residues in the CDR3. Per the germline V gene, CDR1 is SGHTA and CDR2 is FQGNSA. The CDR3 DNA reads as TGCGCCAGCAGGGGTGGGACAGGGGGCAACTATGGCTACACCTTC. It yields the protein CASRGGTGGNYGYTF.

CDR3 sequence: CAGRGGRETQYF. CDR3 coding DNA: TGTGCCGGGAGGGGGGGGCGCGAGACCCAGTACTTC. The chain carries TRBV7-2 and TRBJ2-5; possible D gene TRBD2, 7 bases. V was shortened by 11 bases and J by 5 bases, with 15 bases between the two germline ends. The CDR3 is 12 residues long. Germline CDR1 SGHTA, CDR2 FQGNSA.

Many counts were recorded for this clonotype. The V and J genes are TRBV7-8 and TRBJ2-7; 8 nucleotides line up with TRBD1. Trimming at V came to 2 bases and at J to 6 bases, leaving 9 bases not matched to a gene. The CDR3 runs to 15 residues. CDR1 and CDR2 from the germline V gene are SGHVS and FQNEAQ. The CDR3 loop is CASSLYFGQGLEQYF. In nucleotides, the CDR3 is TGTGCCAGCAGCTTATATTTCGGACAGGGACTCGAGCAGTACTTC.

The chain carries TRBV29-1 and TRBJ1-3; D may be TRBD1 (5 bases). This CDR3 is 16 amino acids long. V lost 0 bases and J lost 0, with 12 bases in between. Germline CDR1 is SQVTM and CDR2 is ANQGSEA. In nucleotides, the CDR3 is TGCAGCGTTGAAGATCCAGGGCACCCCTCTGGAAACACCATATATTTT. It translates to CSVEDPGHPSGNTIYF.

V usage is TRBV7-6 and J usage is TRBJ2-7, with TRBD2 matching 7 bases. The CDR3 loop spans 15 amino acids. Germline V gives CDR1 SGHVS, CDR2 FNYEAQ. Trimming removed 6 bases from V and 0 bases from J; junction bases left unmatched: 8. CDR3 DNA sequence: TGTGCCAGCAGACCCGGGAGGACCAGCTCCTACGAGCAGTACTTC. Amino acid sequence: CASRPGRTSSYEQYF.

In the case of this clonotype: This may be a read error, as it is one base from a much larger clone. The chain joins TRBV24-1 to TRBJ1-4, with TRBD1 matching 7 bases. The CDR3 is made up of 13 amino acids. Trimming took 6 bases from V and 9 from J; bases not matched to a gene: 6. In germline, CDR1 is KGHDR, CDR2 SFDVKD. CDR3 DNA: TGTGCCACCAGTCCACCGACAGGGCAAAAACTGTTTTTT. This encodes CATSPPTGQKLFF.

The genes are TRBV9 and TRBJ1-1, with 7 bases that match TRBD1. Germline CDR1 is SGDLS and CDR2 is YYNGEE. This CDR3 contains 18 residues. Trimming took 4 bases from V and 0 from J; bases not matched to a gene: 15. This CDR3 is CASSYRPPGQSMNTEAFF. The CDR3 nucleotides are TGTGCCAGCAGCTACCGCCCCCCGGGACAGAGCATGAACACTGAAGCTTTCTTT. The complete variable domain, with remaining parts taken from reference TRBV9 and TRBJ1-1, reads DSGVTQTPKHLITATGQRVTLRCSPRSGDLSVYWYQQSLDQGLQFLIQYYNGEERAKGNILERFSAQQFPDLHSELNLSSLELGDSALYFCASSYRPPGQSMNTEAFFGQGTRLTVV.

This rearrangement joins TRBV12-3 or TRBV12-4 to TRBJ1-2; 8 nucleotides line up with TRBD1. CDR3 length: 14 residues. Germline trimming cut 5 bases from V and 12 bases from J; bases unmatched to any gene: 14. The CDR3 DNA is TGTGCCAGCAGTCCCCCAGGTACAGGGGGAGGCCACACCTTC. This gives the protein CASSPPGTGGGHTF.

This clonotype was detected a few times. The gene calls are TRBV7-2 and TRBJ2-7, with no clear D. CDR1 SGHTA and CDR2 FQGNSA come from the germline V gene. The CDR3 contains 13 residues. Trimming left V 5 bases short and J 5 bases short, with 13 bases between. The CDR3 DNA follows: TGTGCCAGCAGCCTCCCTAATAACCACGAGCAGTACTTC. It codes for CASSLPNNHEQYF.

The sample holds a few counts of this clonotype. The rearrangement uses TRBV12-3 or TRBV12-4 and TRBJ1-6; 8 positions agree with TRBD1. The junction had 11 bases not matched to a gene; V was cut back by 4 bases and J by 9 bases. This CDR3 has 16 residues. CDR3 DNA sequence: TGTGCCAGCAGTTCCGCCACCGGCAGGGGGCGTTCACCCCTCCACTTT. This translates into CASSSATGRGRSPLHF.

This clonotype was seen at least ten times. The rearrangement uses TRBV7-9 and TRBJ1-2; maybe TRBD1 (5 bases). The length of the CDR3 is 13 residues. V was trimmed by 5 bases and J by 4 bases, leaving 11 bases between them. In germline, CDR1 is SEHNR, CDR2 FQNEAQ (reference sequence). This CDR3 reads CASSADTFYGYTF. In nucleotides, the CDR3 is TGTGCCAGCAGCGCGGACACTTTCTATGGCTACACCTTC.

The gene calls are TRBV2 and TRBJ1-1, with D unresolved. The CDR3 consists of 14 residues. Germline lookup yields CDR1 SNHLY and CDR2 FYNNEI. V was shortened by 6 bases and J by 3 bases, with 14 bases between the two germline ends. The CDR3, as DNA: TGTGCCAGCAGCTTAGCTCGGGTCTACACTGAAGCTTTCTTT. This codes for CASSLARVYTEAFF.

As regards this clonotype: Since a much larger clone is just one base distant, this may be a read error. The chain is built from TRBV10-3 and TRBJ1-5; D not certain. CDR1 and CDR2 (germline): ENHRY, SYGVKD. There are 14 residues in the CDR3. Trimming stripped 7 bases from V and 4 bases from J, with 14 bases between. The DNA of the CDR3 is TGTGCCATCACGTCCGGGAACAATAATCAGCCCCAGCATTTT. Translation: CAITSGNNNQPQHF.

This clonotype came up many times. V is TRBV12-3 or TRBV12-4 and J is TRBJ1-2; maybe TRBD1 (5 bases). Trimming took off 5 bases at V and 8 bases at J, with 15 bases between the two ends. There are 13 residues in the CDR3. Here the CDR3 reads CASSTPGREGYTF. CDR3 sequence (DNA): TGTGCCAGCAGTACCCCGGGACGTGAAGGCTACACCTTC.

The J gene is TRBJ2-2, the V gene TRBV2; no definite D call. This CDR3 contains 13 residues. Trimming cost V 7 bases and J 0 bases, with 6 bases left between them. From germline, CDR1 is SNHLY and CDR2 FYNNEI. The CDR3 here is CASTHPNTGELFF. In DNA, the CDR3 is TGTGCCAGCACCCATCCGAACACCGGGGAGCTGTTTTTT. The variable domain in full, completed from reference TRBV2 and TRBJ2-2, reads EPEVTQTPSHQVTQMGQEVILRCVPISNHLYFYWYRQILGQKVEFLVSFYNNEISEKSEIFDDQFSVERPDGSNFTLKIRSTKLEDSAMYFCASTHPNTGELFFGEGSRLTVL.